This TCR beta chain is drawn from a study of blood T cells in healthy people across ages. Together with a sample-barcoded 5' primer, a J-beta primer mix was included in a second PCR lasting roughly 6 to 12 cycles. In TCRdb, the 5' RACE reads were re-called with MiXCR into one record per CDR3 protein. The table has almost 1 million distinct CDR3 sequences, around 54% seen once; the top ten hold over 20%. Each donor's blood draw was around 10 milliliters of peripheral blood. V dropped 2 bases and J dropped 7 bases, with 5 bases sitting between them. The germline V gene has CDR1 SNHLY and CDR2 FYNNEI. CDR3 length: 12 amino acids.

The chain combines TRBV2 with TRBJ2-2, with D hard to call. The receptor comes from a woman aged 60 to 75 in good health. Sequenced sample: blood. CDR3: CASSEQRGELFF. CDR3 sequence (DNA): TGTGCCAGCAGTGAACAGCGCGGGGAGCTGTTTTTT.